This T cell receptor beta chain is drawn from a study of T cell responses to AZD1222 COVID-19 vaccine (dated by TCRdb to the early 2020s). Background for the entire study: A total of just over 230 trial participants underwent TCR sequencing, of whom some 210 received two doses of AZD1222 and around 26 received two doses of the MenACWY control vaccine. Trial participants were enrolled by age into 18-55, 56-69 and 70-plus year subgroups, with approximately 150, 28 and 58 TCR-sequenced participants respectively. Overall study results and their limits: Most participants were white British and females outnumbered males, and the authors suggested that clonal diversity may have been underestimated. Reportedly, close to half of the unique spike-specific TCRs recognized epitopes lying outside the regions that are mutated in the B.1.351 and B.1.1.7 variants. Because no day 14 peak-response samples were available, the repertoires could be characterized only after the peak T cell response. Only five to seven AZD1222 recipients were SARS-CoV-2 seropositive at baseline, limiting conclusions about previously exposed vaccinees. A significant rise in spike-specific TCR breadth and depth was observed after two AZD1222 doses relative to day 0 and relative to MenACWY recipients. CD4 TCRs associated with the vaccine covered the entire spike protein, and the dominant responses were in regions 160-218 and 743-854. The 56-69-year group was small, and its depth increase did not reach significance, likely because of low power.

Read against the paper, the sample's time point label means: baseline before first vaccination. The treatment or condition tag for this specimen amounts to: meningococcal conjugate vaccine given as trial control. Vaccinee samples came from UK trials COV001 and COV002, including a single-blind randomized controlled phase 2/3 trial of AZD1222 (ChAdOx1 nCoV-19) in healthy adults. Trial participant PBMC samples were collected at day 0 and day 28 after the second dose for TCRbeta chain sequencing. The CDR3 regions of human TCRbeta chains were analyzed by immunosequencing. The authors' pipeline ran thus. Repertoire TCRs were checked for matches against a reference library of SARS-CoV-2-specific TCRs that had been generated using the MIRA antigen-specificity platform. Breadth was defined as the fraction of unique TCRs that were SARS-CoV-2-associated. Depth was defined as the fraction of total T cells that were SARS-CoV-2-associated. Using the MIRA data, each spike-specific TCR was assigned both to the spike region to which the TCR was reactive and to a CD4 or CD8 class. Log10-transformed breadth and depth values were compared by one-way ANOVA with Sidak's multiple comparisons tests. In TCRdb, the immuneACCESS table is reduced to in-frame sequences with V and J assigned. These tables do not hold every clone; where another copy was compared, an unresolved V gene accounts for under half, and the others remain unexplained. V and J calls and clone size follow that table, whereas D and trimming were derived from the DNA. The sample yields about 190,000 clones; 75% to 90% were counted once. Together, the top ten hold 2.5% to 3% of the sample.

As to this clone: Its antigen is not yet known. The record has no base qualities; no much larger clone is one base away.

CDR1 and CDR2 are read off the germline V gene (reference sequence) as SEHNR and FQNEAQ. Trimming removed 4 bases from V and 5 bases from J, leaving 11 bases between the germline ends. The CDR3 covers 13 residues, taking in both the cysteine and the phenylalanine. This entry keeps only the CDR3 DNA: 39 bases, framed from base 1. The origin of this receptor is an adult in good health. The chain is made from TRBV7-9 and TRBJ1-2, with the D gene uncertain. Sequenced material: peripheral blood, taken on day 0 of MenACWY control vaccination. The DNA sequence reads TGTGCCAGCAGCTACCCCGAACTATATGGCTACACCTTC. Its translation is CASSYPELYGYTF.